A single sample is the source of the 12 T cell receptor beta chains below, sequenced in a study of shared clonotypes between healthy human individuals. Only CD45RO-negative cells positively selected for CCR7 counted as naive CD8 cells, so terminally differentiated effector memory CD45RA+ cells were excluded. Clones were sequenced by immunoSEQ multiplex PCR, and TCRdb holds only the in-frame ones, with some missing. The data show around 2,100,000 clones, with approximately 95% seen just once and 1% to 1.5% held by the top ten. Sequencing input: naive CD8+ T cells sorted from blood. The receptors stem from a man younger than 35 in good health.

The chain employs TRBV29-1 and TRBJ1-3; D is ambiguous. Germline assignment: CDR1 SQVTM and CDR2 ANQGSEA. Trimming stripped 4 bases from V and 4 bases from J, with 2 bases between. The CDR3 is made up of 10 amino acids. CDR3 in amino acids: CSVGGNTIYF. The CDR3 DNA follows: TGCAGCGTTGGGGGAAACACCATATATTTT.

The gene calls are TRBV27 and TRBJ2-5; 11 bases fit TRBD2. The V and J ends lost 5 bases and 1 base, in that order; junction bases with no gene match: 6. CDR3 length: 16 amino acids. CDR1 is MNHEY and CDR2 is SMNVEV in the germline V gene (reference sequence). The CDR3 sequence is CASSPGTSGFQETQYF. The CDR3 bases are TGTGCCAGCAGTCCGGGGACTAGCGGCTTCCAAGAGACCCAGTACTTC.

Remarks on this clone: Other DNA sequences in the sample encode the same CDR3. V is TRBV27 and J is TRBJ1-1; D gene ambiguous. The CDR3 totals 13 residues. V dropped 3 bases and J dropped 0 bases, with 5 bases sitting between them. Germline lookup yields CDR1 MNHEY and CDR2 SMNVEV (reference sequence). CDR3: CASSFNMNTEAFF. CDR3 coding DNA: TGTGCCAGCAGTTTCAATATGAACACTGAAGCTTTCTTT.

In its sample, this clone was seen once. The CDR3 reads CASSQEAWSYEQYF. The CDR3, as DNA: TGCGCCAGCAGCCAAGAAGCTTGGAGCTACGAGCAGTACTTC. The genes are TRBV4-1 and TRBJ2-7; D is undetermined. V was pared by 0 bases and J by 3 bases, with 9 bases between. The germline V gene encodes CDR1 MGHRA and CDR2 YSYEKL. This CDR3 contains 14 residues.

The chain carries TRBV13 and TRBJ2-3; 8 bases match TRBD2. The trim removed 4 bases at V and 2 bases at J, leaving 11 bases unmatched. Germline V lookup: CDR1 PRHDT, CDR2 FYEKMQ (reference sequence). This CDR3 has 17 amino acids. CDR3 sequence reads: CASSSPPAGGPTDTQYF. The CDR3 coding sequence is TGTGCCAGCAGCTCACCCCCGGCGGGGGGACCCACAGATACGCAGTATTTT.

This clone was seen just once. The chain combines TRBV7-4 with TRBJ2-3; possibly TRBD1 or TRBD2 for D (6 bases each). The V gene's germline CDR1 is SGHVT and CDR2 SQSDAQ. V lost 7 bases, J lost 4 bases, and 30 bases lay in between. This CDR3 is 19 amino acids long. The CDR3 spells CASIPILAKGGIGSDTQYF. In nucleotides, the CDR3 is TGTGCCAGCATCCCAATTTTGGCGAAGGGGGGCATCGGTTCAGATACGCAGTATTTT. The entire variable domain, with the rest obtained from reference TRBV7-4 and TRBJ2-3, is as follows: GAGVSQSPRYKVAKRGRDVALRCDSISGHVTLYWYRQTLGQGSEVLTYSQSDAQRDKSGRPSGRFSAERPERSVSTLKIQRTEQGDSAVYLCASIPILAKGGIGSDTQYFGPGTRLTVL.

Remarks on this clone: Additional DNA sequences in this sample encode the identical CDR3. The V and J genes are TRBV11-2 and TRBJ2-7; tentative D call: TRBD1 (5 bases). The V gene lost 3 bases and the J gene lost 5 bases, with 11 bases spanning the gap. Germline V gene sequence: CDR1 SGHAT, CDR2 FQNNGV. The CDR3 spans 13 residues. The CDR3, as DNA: TGTGCCAGCAGCTTCGCAGGGTCCCACGAGCAGTACTTC. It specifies CASSFAGSHEQYF.

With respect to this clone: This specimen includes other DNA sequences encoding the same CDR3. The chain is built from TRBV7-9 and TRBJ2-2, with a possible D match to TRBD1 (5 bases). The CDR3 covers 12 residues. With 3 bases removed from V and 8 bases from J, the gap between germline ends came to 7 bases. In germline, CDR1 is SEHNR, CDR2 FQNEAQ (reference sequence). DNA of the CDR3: TGTGCCAGCAGCTTTGGGGCTGGGGAGCTGTTTTTT. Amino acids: CASSFGAGELFF.

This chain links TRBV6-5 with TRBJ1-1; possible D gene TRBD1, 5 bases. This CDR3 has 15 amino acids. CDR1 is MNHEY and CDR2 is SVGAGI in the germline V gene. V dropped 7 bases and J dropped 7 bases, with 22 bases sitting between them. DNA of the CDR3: TGTGCCAGCACCCTATCGGCTGGACAAGATATTGAAGCTTTCTTT. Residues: CASTLSAGQDIEAFF.

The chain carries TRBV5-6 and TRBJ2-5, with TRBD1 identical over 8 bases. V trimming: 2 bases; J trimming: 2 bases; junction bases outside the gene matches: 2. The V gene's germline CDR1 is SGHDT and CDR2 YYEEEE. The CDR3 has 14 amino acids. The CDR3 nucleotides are TGTGCCAGCAGCTTCCGGACAGGGCAAGAGACCCAGTACTTC. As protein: CASSFRTGQETQYF.

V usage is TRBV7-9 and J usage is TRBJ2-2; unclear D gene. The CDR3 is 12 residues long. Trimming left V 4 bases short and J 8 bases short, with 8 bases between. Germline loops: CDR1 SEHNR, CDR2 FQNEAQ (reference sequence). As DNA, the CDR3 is TGTGCCAGCAGCTCTGATCGGGGGGAGCTGTTTTTT. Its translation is CASSSDRGELFF.

The CDR3 nucleotides are TGTGCCAGCAGCTTAAGTCTGGGTCTGCTTTTCGACGAGCAGTACTTC. This codes for CASSLSLGLLFDEQYF. The chain uses TRBV13 and TRBJ2-7; D uncertain. Trimming removed 2 bases from V and 5 bases from J, with 19 bases in between. The germline gives CDR1 PRHDT, CDR2 FYEKMQ (reference sequence). The CDR3 is 16 residues long.